This TCR beta chain was retrieved from a study of blood T cell repertoires in COVID-19. Study details: The analysed material was cDNA or gDNA that came from T cells, B-cell-depleted T cells, or PBMCs.

The germline V and J ends were trimmed by 3 bases and 4 bases, with 15 bases remaining between them. The CDR3 extends over 15 amino acids. Per germline, CDR1 LNHDA and CDR2 SQIVND (reference sequence). Sequencing was performed with immunoSEQ multiplex PCR; in TCRdb, only in-frame clones are kept and a portion is missing. The sample lists 490,000 or so clones; approximately 90% were seen once. This chain connects TRBV19 to TRBJ1-2; D is perhaps TRBD1 (5 bases). The clonotype comes from a woman aged 60-70 years who had recovered from COVID-19. The sample taken for sequencing was PBMCs or T cells enriched from blood (not recorded which). The CDR3 DNA follows: TGTGCCAGTAGTATCTCCGGGGGGACGAGCTATGGCTACACCTTC. Protein sequence: CASSISGGTSYGYTF.